The sequence of this T cell receptor (beta chain) was determined in a study of memory CD4+ T cells and cytomegalovirus serostatus. Study-wide background: Healthy Belgian adult donors included roughly ten CMV-positive and 24 CMV-negative people. Study conclusions and caveats: About two fifths of the roughly 150 known CMV-associated TCRbeta sequences appeared in CD4+ memory. The CMV-associated TCR signature appears largely within the CD4+ memory repertoire.

Single viable CD3+CD4+CD8-CD45RO+ cells were sorted as the memory CD4+ T cells. Profiling relied on immunoSEQ multiplex PCR, and the TCRdb table lists in-frame clones only, not all of them. Among about 48,000 clones listed, around 80% were seen once. Trimming removed 6 bases at V and 1 base at J, with 12 bases between. The germline gives CDR1 SNHLY, CDR2 FYNNEI. The CDR3 contains 14 residues. Worth noting for this clone: Its antigen is currently unknown.

This rearrangement joins TRBV2 to TRBJ1-1; a possible D gene is TRBD1 (5 bases). Sample: memory CD4+ T cells from blood. The TCR originated in an adult in good health and CMV-seronegative. DNA of the CDR3: TGTGCCAGCAGGCCGACAGAGACGAACACTGAAGCTTTCTTT. It translates to CASRPTETNTEAFF.